This T cell receptor beta chain is drawn from a study of T cell clonality in common variable immunodeficiency. Study-level findings and limits: Authors noted CVID clonality's cause needs subpopulation repertoire sequencing. CVID subjects had higher TCRbeta clonality than healthy controls, most marked in about a third.

Trimming removed 7 bases at V and 3 bases at J, with 20 bases between. The germline CDR1 and CDR2 sequences are LNHDA and SQIVND (reference sequence). This CDR3 comprises 16 residues. The sample holds many counts of this clone. Its antigen is still unknown. Sequencing ends 3 residues short of the CDR3 end; the germline J gene provides the rest. Both groups were predominantly of Caucasian heritage. Equal genomic DNA amounts from CVID and control samples were sequenced. Libraries were prepared by immunoSEQ multiplex PCR; TCRdb keeps only in-frame clonotypes and omits some of them. Observed in the sample are about 52,000 clones, none of them singletons.

The clonotype was recovered from a person aged 18-70 years in good health. The specimen sequenced was peripheral blood mononuclear cells. V and J are TRBV19 and TRBJ2-3; weak D call: TRBD1 (7 bases). This CDR3 reads CASKFGGQRLTDTQYF. The sequenced part of the CDR3 DNA is TGTGCCAGTAAGTTCGGGGGACAGAGACTGACAGATACG.